The clone carrying this T cell receptor (beta chain) appeared a single time. This entry belongs to a study of patients and donors after allogeneic stem cell transplantation. The CDR3 runs to 15 residues. Germline-derived CDR1 and CDR2 are SGHRS and YFSETQ. V lost 4 bases to trimming and J lost 1 base; unmatched junction nucleotides: 6. In TCRdb, the RT-PCR reads were re-called with MiXCR into one record per CDR3 protein. This sample has about 230,000 distinct CDR3 sequences; around an eighth occur once, and the top ten carry 11%. This clonotype was sampled from a human donor who was either an allogeneic HSCT recipient or a stem cell or donor lymphocyte infusion donor (not recorded which). It is not recorded whose cells these are; they may come from a transplant donor. J is TRBJ2-3 and V is TRBV5-1; 7 bases line up with TRBD1. Sequenced: blood, either unsorted or a sorted T cell fraction (not recorded which). The CDR3 here is CASSLGQWGTDTQYF. The CDR3 DNA sequence: TGCGCCAGCAGCCTGGGACAGTGGGGCACAGATACGCAGTATTTT.